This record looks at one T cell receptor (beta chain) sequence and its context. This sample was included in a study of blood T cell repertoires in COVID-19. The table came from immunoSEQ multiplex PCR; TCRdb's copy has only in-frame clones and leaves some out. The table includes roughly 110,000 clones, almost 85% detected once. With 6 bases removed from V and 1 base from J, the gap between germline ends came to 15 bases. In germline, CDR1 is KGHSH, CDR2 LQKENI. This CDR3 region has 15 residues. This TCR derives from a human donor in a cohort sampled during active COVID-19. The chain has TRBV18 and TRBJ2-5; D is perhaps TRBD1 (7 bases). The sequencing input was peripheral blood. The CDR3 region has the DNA TGTGCCAGCTCCGCCGGAGGGGGCCCCCAAGAGACCCAGTACTTC. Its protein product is CASSAGGGPQETQYF.